These 13 T cell receptor beta chains share one sample of origin, sequenced in a study of CD8 T cells in Susac syndrome. Reverse transcription of about 0.5 to 1 ug RNA was carried out with random hexamers. TCRdb analysed the immunoSEQ multiplex PCR reads with MiXCR anew, one entry per CDR3 protein. The sample contains roughly 330,000 distinct CDR3 sequences, roughly 94% of which appear only once. The sample was CD4+ T cells from PBMCs. Receptor source: a human donor with multiple sclerosis.

The chain is built from TRBV20-1 and TRBJ1-2, with TRBD1 matching 10 bases. Germline loops: CDR1 DFQATT, CDR2 SNEGSKA (reference sequence). Germline trimming cut 7 bases from V and 10 bases from J; bases unmatched to any gene: 15. The CDR3 totals 14 residues. The chain's CDR3 is CSVSTGTGDSAYTF. The CDR3 DNA reads TGCAGTGTCTCGACCGGGACAGGGGATTCAGCCTACACCTTC.

The chain uses TRBV4-1 and TRBJ1-3; D not certain. CDR1 is MGHRA and CDR2 is YSYEKL in the germline V gene. This CDR3 has 14 residues. V was pared by 0 bases and J by 4 bases, with 7 bases between. The CDR3 DNA is TGCGCCAGCAGCCAAGAATGGCTAGGAAACACCATATATTTT. Its protein is CASSQEWLGNTIYF.

This sequence joins TRBV18 and TRBJ1-2; TRBD1 matches at 7 bases. The CDR3 consists of 12 residues. The J segment lost 5 bases and the V segment lost 8 bases, leaving 5 bases of the junction unmatched. The germline V gene encodes CDR1 KGHSH and CDR2 LQKENI. CDR3 sequence reads: CASEQGQYGYTF. Written as DNA, the CDR3 is TGTGCCAGCGAACAGGGGCAGTATGGCTACACCTTC.

The genes are TRBV7-2 and TRBJ1-2, with a possible D match to TRBD1 (5 bases). Germline V gene sequence: CDR1 SGHTA, CDR2 FQGNSA. CDR3 length: 13 amino acids. V dropped 6 bases and J dropped 8 bases, with 16 bases sitting between them. The CDR3 nucleotides are TGTGCCAGCAGTCGGGGGTTCTTAGAAGGCTACACCTTC. Encoded protein: CASSRGFLEGYTF.

J is TRBJ2-1 and V is TRBV2; possibly TRBD1 for D (6 bases). CDR1 is SNHLY and CDR2 is FYNNEI in the germline V gene. Trimming took off 4 bases at V and 2 bases at J, with 12 bases between the two ends. The CDR3 has 15 amino acids. The CDR3 DNA follows: TGTGCCAGCAGTGTGGGGGCCAGCCCCTACAATGAGCAGTTCTTC. It specifies CASSVGASPYNEQFF.

The gene calls are TRBV6-6 and TRBJ2-2; a possible D gene is TRBD2 (6 bases). The V gene's germline CDR1 is MNHNY and CDR2 SVGAGI (reference sequence). This CDR3 has 15 residues. The ends were cut back, 6 bases at V and 2 bases at J, with 13 bases in the middle. The CDR3 nucleotides read TGTGCCAGCAGAACCCGGACTATCAACACCGGGGAGCTGTTTTTT. Translation gives CASRTRTINTGELFF.

This chain links TRBV12-3 or TRBV12-4 with TRBJ2-7; D ambiguous. With 3 bases removed from V and 6 bases from J, the gap between germline ends came to 18 bases. The CDR3 spans 15 residues. The CDR3 reads CASSLDGILPFEQYF. The DNA of the CDR3 is TGTGCCAGCAGTTTGGATGGGATTTTACCTTTCGAGCAGTACTTC.

The chain recombines TRBV4-3 with TRBJ2-1; 10 nucleotides agree with TRBD2. This CDR3 has 17 amino acids. Per germline, CDR1 LGHNA and CDR2 YSLEER. J gave up 4 bases and V 0 bases, and 6 bases lay outside the gene matches. The CDR3 sequence: CASSQDLSSGGYNEQFF. The DNA of the CDR3 is TGCGCCAGCAGCCAAGATCTGTCTAGCGGGGGTTACAATGAGCAGTTCTTC.

The chain employs TRBV5-6 and TRBJ2-2, with D tentatively TRBD2 (5 bases). The CDR3 length is 16 residues. CDR1 SGHDT and CDR2 YYEEEE come from the germline V gene. Trimming cost V 2 bases and J 2 bases, with 13 bases left between them. CDR3 residues: CASSLYGVTNTGELFF. The CDR3 nucleotides are TGTGCCAGCAGCTTATACGGGGTCACCAACACCGGGGAGCTGTTTTTT. The full variable domain, in which reference TRBV5-6 and TRBJ2-2 provide the parts outside the CDR3, is DAGVTQSPTHLIKTRGQQVTLRCSPKSGHDTVSWYQQALGQGPQFIFQYYEEEERQRGNFPDRFSGHQFPNYSSELNVNALLLGDSALYLCASSLYGVTNTGELFFGEGSRLTVL.

The rearrangement joins TRBV30 to TRBJ1-5; 9 nucleotides agree with TRBD1. The CDR3 totals 13 residues. The V and J ends lost 3 bases and 7 bases, in that order; junction bases with no gene match: 4. Looked up from germline, CDR1 is GTSNPN and CDR2 is SVGIG (reference sequence). The CDR3 DNA sequence: TGTGCCTGGAGCGACAGGGGGGGACAGCCCCAGCATTTT. Its protein is CAWSDRGGQPQHF.

The rearrangement uses TRBV29-1 and TRBJ2-3; 7 nucleotides agree with TRBD1. The CDR3 extends over 14 amino acids. In germline, CDR1 is SQVTM, CDR2 ANQGSEA. V trimming: 6 bases; J trimming: 2 bases; junction bases outside the gene matches: 8. The CDR3 DNA reads as TGCAGCGTAGGCGACAGGGTCTCCACAGATACGCAGTATTTT. As protein: CSVGDRVSTDTQYF.

This rearrangement joins TRBV7-2 to TRBJ2-1; TRBD2 agrees at 13 bases. The CDR3 totals 16 residues. The V and J ends lost 4 bases and 8 bases, in that order; junction bases with no gene match: 8. Germline CDR1 is SGHTA and CDR2 is FQGNSA. This CDR3 reads CASSSLTSGRFYEQFF. In DNA form, the CDR3 reads TGTGCCAGCAGCTCCTTGACTAGCGGGAGGTTTTATGAGCAGTTCTTC.

This clonotype appeared a few times. The rearrangement uses TRBV4-2 and TRBJ2-2; D may be TRBD2 (5 bases). Germline CDR1 is LGHNA and CDR2 is YNFKEQ. V dropped 1 base and J dropped 0 bases, with 9 bases sitting between them. The CDR3 totals 16 residues. The CDR3 DNA sequence: TGTGCCAGCAGCCAAGGTGGAGGCGCGAACACCGGGGAGCTGTTTTTT. Its translation is CASSQGGGANTGELFF.